This TCR beta chain was retrieved from a study of blood T cell repertoires in COVID-19. Generated by immunoSEQ multiplex PCR, the TCRdb table keeps only in-frame clones and is missing some. There are 200,000 to 300,000 clones in the sample; 86% occur only once, and about 1.6% lies in the top ten. Source material: peripheral blood. This sequence originates from an older woman who had recovered from COVID-19.

The CDR3 bases are TGTGCCAGCTCGTACTCTGGGGCCAACGTCCTGACTTTC. It yields the protein CASSYSGANVLTF. This sequence joins TRBV7-3 and TRBJ2-6; D not certain. Germline V gene data show CDR1 as SGHTA and CDR2 as FQGTGA. CDR3 length equals 13 residues. Trimming removed 8 bases at V and 0 bases at J, with 5 bases between.